The clone carrying this TCR beta chain occurred once. The antigen remains unidentified. The sample is drawn from a study of cytomegalovirus exposure and HLA in healthy donors. Broader study findings: TCR beta V- and J-gene trimming, according to a later analysis, was linked to a missense DCLRE1C variant.

The PCR ran on 60 Vbeta and 13 Jbeta primers. Clones were read by immunoSEQ multiplex PCR, and TCRdb kept only the in-frame ones, dropping some. Of 150,000 to 200,000 clones listed, approximately 84% are singletons. The sequencing input was PBMCs. The TCR was taken from a woman aged 50 to 60 in good health and CMV-seropositive.

The CDR3 loop is CASSLRLAGSTDTQYF. The DNA for the CDR3 is TGTGCCAGCTCACTGAGACTAGCGGGGAGCACAGATACGCAGTATTTT. The chain couples TRBV18 to TRBJ2-3; TRBD2 aligns across 11 bases. Germline CDR1 is KGHSH and CDR2 is LQKENI. The CDR3 contains 16 residues. J was trimmed by 0 bases and V by 4 bases; bases with no gene match: 3.